A selection of T cell receptor beta chains follows, all from one sample in a study of T cell responses to AZD1222 COVID-19 vaccine. The table came from immunoSEQ multiplex PCR; TCRdb's copy has only in-frame clones and leaves some out. Of about 120,000 clones in the sample, roughly 90% were seen once. The specimen comprised peripheral blood, sampled on day 0 of AZD1222 vaccination. The receptors were sampled from an adult in good health. CDR3s include the opening cysteine and the closing phenylalanine or tryptophan. The D gene is left open where the match is weak. Clone size appears in some rows only: once, few, many, or a class for an expanded clone.

clone_size j_call d_call v_call cdr3_nt cdr3_aa
NA TRBJ2-7 TRBD1 TRBV19 TGTGCCAGTAGTGAGGGGACAGGGGCCTACGAGCAGTACTTC CASSEGTGAYEQYF
NA TRBJ2-7 NA TRBV5-1 TGCGCCAGCACCTCAATTGATTCCTACGAGCAGTACTTC CASTSIDSYEQYF
NA TRBJ1-5 NA TRBV19 TGTGCCAGTAGTCCGAGGATGGGCAATCAGCCCCAGCATTTT CASSPRMGNQPQHF
NA TRBJ1-1 TRBD1 TRBV3-1/TRBV3-2 TGTGCCAGCAGCCGATCCGGGACAGGGGGCACTGAAGCTTTCTTT CASSRSGTGGTEAFF
NA TRBJ2-2 TRBD2 TRBV5-1 TGCGCCAGCCACCAGGCGGGGAGGGCCGACGGGGAGCTGTTTTTT CASHQAGRADGELFF
NA TRBJ2-4 NA TRBV19 TGTGCCAGTAGTGAGCCCATGTATACAGCCAAAAACATTCAGTACTTC CASSEPMYTAKNIQYF
NA TRBJ2-7 TRBD2 TRBV18 TGTGCCAGCTCACCACCGGGGATAGCGGGGTCCTACGAGCAGTACTTC CASSPPGIAGSYEQYF
NA TRBJ1-2 NA TRBV6-5 TGTGCCAGCAGAACCGAGGGATTTAACTATGGCTACACCTTC CASRTEGFNYGYTF
few TRBJ2-7 NA TRBV2 TGTGCCAGCAGACTATCACCCGAGCAGTACTTC CASRLSPEQYF
NA TRBJ1-5 NA TRBV15 TGTGCCACCAGCAGAGATCCGGGGTACAATCAGCCCCAGCATTTT CATSRDPGYNQPQHF
NA TRBJ1-2 TRBD1 TRBV5-4 TGTGCCAGCAGCTTGCAGACAGGGGGGTCCAACTATGGCTACACCTTC CASSLQTGGSNYGYTF
NA TRBJ2-3 TRBD2 TRBV13 TGTGCCAGCAGCTTCTCTAGCGGCCACACAGATACGCAGTATTTT CASSFSSGHTDTQYF
NA TRBJ2-7 TRBD1 TRBV27 TGTGCCAGCAGTACTACGACAGGGGAGGCCTCCTACGAGCAGTACTTC CASSTTTGEASYEQYF
NA TRBJ2-7 NA TRBV28 TGTGCCAGCAGTACCCCGTTGAGCGACGAGCAGTACTTC CASSTPLSDEQYF
NA TRBJ1-4 TRBD1 TRBV5-8 TGTGCCAGCAGCCCAGGACAGGGCGTAACTAATGAAAAACTGTTTTTT CASSPGQGVTNEKLFF
NA TRBJ1-2 NA TRBV27 TGTGCCAGCAGTTCACCCGGGACGACTAACTATGGCTACACCTTC CASSSPGTTNYGYTF
NA TRBJ1-1 NA TRBV12-3/TRBV12-4 TGTGCCAGCAGTTTTAGGACGGCTGAAGCTTTCTTT CASSFRTAEAFF
NA TRBJ2-5 NA TRBV11-1 TGTGCCAGCCGGGAAAACGGGGAGATCTGGACCCAGTACTTC CASRENGEIWTQYF
NA TRBJ2-2 NA TRBV28 TGTGCCAGCAGCTCCTTCGGATACACCGGGGAGCTGTTTTTT CASSSFGYTGELFF
NA TRBJ2-7 TRBD2 TRBV6-5 TGTGCCAGCAGTTACGGGGGGGGTGACTACGAGCAGTACTTC CASSYGGGDYEQYF
once TRBJ1-6 NA TRBV30 TGTGCCTGGAGTGTACCGATACAGGGAAATTCACCCCTCCACTTT CAWSVPIQGNSPLHF
NA TRBJ2-7 NA TRBV7-9 TGTGCCAGCAGCTGGGGCGGGTCGGCGCAGTACTTC CASSWGGSAQYF
NA TRBJ1-2 TRBD1 TRBV27 TGTGCCAGCAGTTGGGGACAGGGAGCTAACTATGGCTACACCTTC CASSWGQGANYGYTF
NA TRBJ1-1 NA TRBV6-1 TGTGCCAGCAGTGAAGTCGGGCGGGGGGTTGCTTTCTTT CASSEVGRGVAFF
NA TRBJ1-1 TRBD1 TRBV7-9 TGTGCCAGCAGCCCTCAGGGGGCCACTCAAGCTTTCTTT CASSPQGATQAFF
NA TRBJ2-6 NA TRBV25-1 TGTGCCAGCAGTGAAGGCAGGGACTCTGGGGCCAACGTCCTGACTTTC CASSEGRDSGANVLTF
NA TRBJ1-2 TRBD1 TRBV6-6 TGTGCCAGCAGCCACGACAGGGGGCAAAATGGCTACACCTTC CASSHDRGQNGYTF
NA TRBJ1-5 NA TRBV19 TGTGCCAGTATAGGAGGACGGAGCAATCAGCCCCAGCATTTT CASIGGRSNQPQHF
NA TRBJ2-7 TRBD1 TRBV6-5 TGTGCCAGCCGTTGGGGGGGACAGGGAGGCTACGAGCAGTACTTC CASRWGGQGGYEQYF
NA TRBJ1-2 TRBD1 TRBV28 TGTGCCAGCAGTTTAAGGGGGAAGGGGGCCTCGGACTATGGCTACACCTTC CASSLRGKGASDYGYTF
NA TRBJ1-6 NA TRBV9 TGTGCCAGCAGCGTAAGGGGTCCTCCTAATTCACCCCTCCACTTT CASSVRGPPNSPLHF
NA TRBJ1-4 TRBD1 TRBV24-1 TGTGCCACCAGTGACTGGGACAGTCGGTCGAATGAAAAACTGTTTTTT CATSDWDSRSNEKLFF
NA TRBJ2-5 NA TRBV4-2 TGTGCCAGCAGCCAAGCTCCAATGGGGGGGGCCAAGGAGACCCAGTACTTC CASSQAPMGGAKETQYF
once TRBJ1-5 NA TRBV6-4 TGTGCCAGCAGTGGGGGGATGGGTCAGCCCCAGCATTTT CASSGGMGQPQHF
NA TRBJ1-2 NA TRBV21-1 TGTGCCAGCAGCAACGCAGCGAATGAGGACTATGGCTACACCTTC CASSNAANEDYGYTF
NA TRBJ2-7 TRBD2 TRBV6-5 TGTGCCAGCAGCCTAGCGGGAGATCCCTCCTACGAGCAGTACTTC CASSLAGDPSYEQYF
NA TRBJ2-5 NA TRBV5-1 TGCGCCAGCAGCTTGACGGGGACAAGCCAAGAGACCCAGTACTTC CASSLTGTSQETQYF
NA TRBJ2-7 NA TRBV5-1 TGCGCCAGCAGCCCTACAGGTCCCGAGCAGTACTTC CASSPTGPEQYF
NA TRBJ2-1 TRBD2 TRBV24-1 TGTGCCACCAGTGACCACTCGGGGGGGCAGTTCTTC CATSDHSGGQFF
NA TRBJ2-3 NA TRBV5-1 TGCGCCAGCAGCTTCAACACAGATACGCAGTATTTT CASSFNTDTQYF
NA TRBJ1-2 NA TRBV28 TGTGCCAGCAGTTTAGCAGACGAGTATGGCTACACCTTC CASSLADEYGYTF
once TRBJ2-7 NA TRBV19 TGTGCCAGTAGTATTGGGGGGACACACCTCGAGCAGTACTTC CASSIGGTHLEQYF
NA TRBJ1-1 NA TRBV11-2 TGTGCCAGCAGCTTAGATCTTTCGGGTGAGGGGACTGAAGCTTTCTTT CASSLDLSGEGTEAFF
NA TRBJ1-5 NA TRBV27 TGTGCCAGCAGTCCCGGTGGGACCTACTTCAATCAGCCCCAGCATTTT CASSPGGTYFNQPQHF
NA TRBJ1-5 NA TRBV30 TGTGCCTGGAGTCAGGGCAGGGGAGGTGGTATGGGCAATCAGCCCCAGCATTTT CAWSQGRGGGMGNQPQHF